This TCR beta chain was documented in a study of OX40 agonist ivuxolimab in advanced cancers. Clones were read by immunoSEQ multiplex PCR, and TCRdb kept only the in-frame ones, dropping some. The sample includes around 56,000 clones, about 83% of them seen just once. Trimming at V came to 7 bases and at J to 1 base, leaving 5 bases not matched to a gene. Per the germline V gene, CDR1 is SNHLY and CDR2 is FYNNEI. The CDR3 consists of 14 residues. This clone was detected once. The antigen remains unidentified. General study points: Individuals who were partial responders at 0.1-3.0 mg/kg had clonal expansion that ranked among the lowest.

The sample here was CD4+ or CD8+ T cells sorted from blood, taken in a trial of the OX40 agonist ivuxolimab. This sequence originates from an adult with an advanced solid tumor such as melanoma, head and neck, liver or kidney cancer. The V gene is TRBV2, the J gene TRBJ1-1, with TRBD1 identical over 8 bases. DNA for the CDR3: TGTGCCAGCATGCCGGACAGGGCGAACACTGAAGCTTTCTTT. Translated: CASMPDRANTEAFF.